This TCR beta chain was found in a study of CD8 T cells in Susac syndrome. Regarding the study as a whole: Acknowledgment was made by the study that its TCR sequencing and HLA analysis involved a relatively small number of individuals.

Notes on this clonotype: The target antigen is unknown.

Healthy donors served as age- and sex-matched controls. Random hexamers primed reverse transcription of about 0.45 to 1 ug RNA. The method of amplification for TCR beta CDR3 was immunoSEQ multiplex PCR, covering 54 Vbeta and 13 Jbeta. TCRdb fed the immunoSEQ multiplex PCR reads into MiXCR, producing one record per CDR3 protein. This table has around 190,000 distinct CDR3 sequences, less than 95% appearing once. CDR1 and CDR2 (germline): SQVTM, ANQGSEA. This CDR3 is built from 13 residues. The V end was cut by 0 bases, the J end by 8 bases, with 13 bases between. This chain links TRBV29-1 with TRBJ1-2; D call uncertain. Sequenced input: CD4+ T cells from PBMCs. The receptor was derived from a human donor in good health. CDR3 sequence: CSVEDPAREGYTF. The CDR3 coding sequence is TGCAGCGTTGAAGATCCGGCCCGGGAGGGCTACACCTTC.